Listed below are T cell receptor beta chains from one sample, sequenced in a study of blood T cell repertoires in COVID-19. Sequenced by immunoSEQ multiplex PCR; TCRdb stores in-frame clones only, minus some. This sample has approximately 130,000 clones, with approximately 84% found just once. What was sequenced was peripheral blood. These receptor sequences come from a human donor in a cohort sampled during active COVID-19. CDR3s include the opening cysteine and the closing phenylalanine or tryptophan. A D gene is named only where the DNA matches it firmly. Clone size, where shown, is once, few, many, or a class for clones that have expanded.

J gene,V gene,D gene,clone size,CDR3 protein,CDR3 DNA
TRBJ1-2,TRBV28,TRBD1,-,CASTTTGTEAGYTF,TGTGCCAGCACCACGACTGGGACAGAGGCTGGCTACACCTTC
TRBJ2-5,TRBV12-3/TRBV12-4,-,-,CASSLWEATQYF,TGTGCCAGCAGTTTGTGGGAGGCGACCCAGTACTTC
TRBJ2-1,TRBV5-1,-,-,CASSETTSLNEQFF,TGCGCCAGCAGCGAAACGACTAGTCTCAATGAGCAGTTCTTC
TRBJ2-3,TRBV3-1/TRBV3-2,TRBD2,few,CASSQQEAGASTDTQYF,TGTGCCAGCAGCCAACAAGAAGCGGGGGCTAGCACAGATACGCAGTATTTT
TRBJ1-1,TRBV28,-,-,CASSLPQDIAFF,TGTGCCAGCAGTTTACCCCAGGACATAGCTTTCTTT
TRBJ1-4,TRBV2,-,-,CASSRGAGEKLFF,TGTGCCAGCAGCCGGGGGGCCGGTGAAAAACTGTTTTTT
TRBJ2-2,TRBV7-9,-,once,CASSLLAWVTGELFF,TGTGCCAGCAGCTTACTAGCCTGGGTCACCGGGGAGCTGTTTTTT
TRBJ1-5,TRBV15,-,-,CATSSTLPDRNQPQHF,TGTGCCACCAGCAGTACCCTCCCGGACAGAAATCAGCCCCAGCATTTT
TRBJ2-2,TRBV25-1,-,-,CASSEAGMWTGELFF,TGTGCCAGCAGTGAAGCGGGGATGTGGACCGGGGAGCTGTTTTTT
TRBJ1-5,TRBV4-1,-,-,CASSQDPGKSNQPQHF,TGCGCCAGCAGCCAAGATCCAGGAAAAAGCAATCAGCCCCAGCATTTT
TRBJ2-3,TRBV7-9,-,once,CASTQGGRPDTQYF,TGTGCCAGCACCCAGGGGGGTAGGCCAGATACGCAGTATTTT
TRBJ1-5,TRBV11-3,TRBD1,-,CASSPHRGPQVNQPQHF,TGTGCCAGCAGCCCTCACAGGGGGCCGCAAGTCAATCAGCCCCAGCATTTT
TRBJ2-3,TRBV3-1/TRBV3-2,TRBD2,few,CASSQQRERTDTQYF,TGTGCCAGCAGCCAACAGCGGGAACGCACAGATACGCAGTATTTT
TRBJ1-3,TRBV4-1,-,-,CASSHVTESGNTIYF,TGCGCCAGCAGCCATGTAACAGAGTCTGGAAACACCATATATTTT
TRBJ1-2,TRBV5-5,-,-,CASSSRGDQGMSYGYTF,TGTGCCAGCAGCTCCCGAGGCGACCAGGGTATGAGCTATGGCTACACCTTC
TRBJ2-2,TRBV28,-,many,CASRHGDDRGGSGELFF,TGTGCCAGCAGACATGGGGACGACAGGGGAGGGTCCGGGGAGCTGTTTTTT
TRBJ2-6,TRBV5-4,-,-,CASSGIRGEGSGANVLTF,TGTGCCAGCAGCGGGATCCGGGGTGAGGGCTCTGGGGCCAACGTCCTGACTTTC
TRBJ2-3,TRBV2,TRBD2,-,CASTGLLAGGTDTQYF,TGTGCCAGCACCGGGTTACTAGCGGGGGGCACAGATACGCAGTATTTT
TRBJ2-7,TRBV5-1,TRBD1,-,CASAHNGQGGEQYF,TGCGCCAGCGCTCACAACGGACAGGGGGGCGAGCAGTACTTC
TRBJ2-3,TRBV6-1,-,-,CASSDGATDTQYF,TGTGCCAGCAGTGATGGGGCCACAGATACGCAGTATTTT
TRBJ1-2,TRBV28,TRBD1,few,CASSLGQLDYGYTF,TGTGCCAGCAGCCTGGGACAGCTAGACTATGGCTACACCTTC
TRBJ1-1,TRBV18,-,-,CASSPPRYGRPVEGTEAFF,TGTGCCAGCTCACCACCGCGTTACGGCCGACCGGTCGAGGGCACTGAAGCTTTCTTT
TRBJ1-1,TRBV5-1,TRBD1,-,CASSLERTGGGNTEAFF,TGCGCCAGCAGCTTGGAGCGGACAGGGGGCGGAAACACTGAAGCTTTCTTT
TRBJ2-5,TRBV28,TRBD1,-,CASSGTGQGLGTQYF,TGTGCCAGCAGTGGCACGGGACAGGGCTTAGGGACCCAGTACTTC
TRBJ2-7,TRBV3-1/TRBV3-2,-,-,CASSQGAGSSYEQYF,TGTGCCAGCAGCCAGGGCGCCGGATCATCCTACGAGCAGTACTTC
TRBJ1-1,TRBV28,-,-,CASRSNTEAFF,TGTGCCAGTCGTTCGAACACTGAAGCTTTCTTT
TRBJ2-1,TRBV5-1,TRBD2,few,CASSLVRGIHEQFF,TGCGCCAGCAGCTTGGTGCGGGGGATCCATGAGCAGTTCTTC
TRBJ1-3,TRBV5-5,-,once,CASSFMESAYGNTIYF,TGTGCCAGCAGCTTTATGGAGTCAGCGTACGGAAACACCATATATTTT
TRBJ2-5,TRBV12-3/TRBV12-4,-,-,CASSSSGPETQYF,TGTGCCAGCAGTTCTTCAGGGCCGGAGACCCAGTACTTC
TRBJ1-6,TRBV27,TRBD1,few,CASRRGQGASPLHF,TGTGCCAGCAGGCGTGGACAGGGGGCATCACCCCTCCACTTT
TRBJ2-1,TRBV6-5,-,-,CASSYRREERNEQFF,TGTGCCAGCAGTTACCGCCGAGAGGAGAGGAATGAGCAGTTCTTC
TRBJ1-1,TRBV5-1,-,once,CASSLGGGAEAFF,TGCGCCAGCAGCTTGGGAGGAGGGGCTGAAGCTTTCTTT
TRBJ2-4,TRBV21-1,-,-,CASSGQPGGGKLAKNIQYF,TGTGCCAGCAGCGGCCAACCGGGGGGGGGAAAACTAGCCAAAAACATTCAGTACTTC
TRBJ2-1,TRBV15,TRBD2,-,CATSRDGLAGVKQFF,TGTGCCACCAGCAGAGATGGACTAGCGGGGGTTAAGCAGTTCTTC
TRBJ2-2,TRBV4-1,TRBD1,few,CASSQEQGSAGELFF,TGCGCCAGCAGCCAAGAACAGGGGTCTGCCGGGGAGCTGTTTTTT
TRBJ1-1,TRBV30,TRBD1,-,CAWSVRQGGEAFF,TGTGCCTGGAGTGTACGACAGGGCGGTGAAGCTTTCTTT
TRBJ1-1,TRBV7-6,-,-,CASSLDQGTEAFF,TGTGCCAGCAGCTTAGACCAGGGCACTGAAGCTTTCTTT
TRBJ2-3,TRBV19,-,-,CASSIGGGGTDTQYF,TGTGCCAGTAGTATAGGAGGGGGAGGCACAGATACGCAGTATTTT
TRBJ1-2,TRBV3-1/TRBV3-2,TRBD1,-,CASRQQGIDYGYTF,TGTGCCAGCAGACAACAGGGGATCGACTATGGCTACACCTTC
TRBJ1-5,TRBV28,-,-,CASSVQNNQPQHF,TGTGCCAGCAGTGTACAGAACAATCAGCCCCAGCATTTT
TRBJ2-2,TRBV29-1,-,-,CSVEPGRTGELFF,TGCAGCGTTGAGCCAGGGCGCACCGGGGAGCTGTTTTTT
TRBJ1-1,TRBV10-3,TRBD1,-,CAISEEQGTEAFF,TGTGCCATCAGTGAGGAACAGGGGACTGAAGCTTTCTTT
TRBJ1-1,TRBV7-8,-,few,CASSKHPTEAFF,TGTGCCAGCAGTAAACATCCCACTGAAGCTTTCTTT
TRBJ1-5,TRBV10-3,TRBD1,few,CASSDRANQPQHF,TGTGCCTCTTCGGACAGGGCCAATCAGCCCCAGCATTTT
TRBJ2-5,TRBV19,TRBD1,once,CATRPTGGSRETQYF,TGTGCCACCCGACCAACAGGGGGCTCGAGGGAGACCCAGTACTTC
TRBJ2-3,TRBV7-9,-,once,CASSLIGGSTDTQYF,TGTGCCAGCAGCTTAATCGGGGGTAGCACAGATACGCAGTATTTT
TRBJ1-3,TRBV27,TRBD1,-,CASLSCLGQPRSGNTIYF,TGTGCCAGCCTTTCCTGCCTGGGACAGCCCCGGTCTGGAAACACCATATATTTT
TRBJ1-1,TRBV7-9,-,-,CASSLDRVAVTGTEAFF,TGTGCCAGCAGCTTAGACAGGGTGGCAGTTACGGGCACTGAAGCTTTCTTT
TRBJ1-1,TRBV2,-,-,CASRAATMLNTEAFF,TGTGCCAGCAGGGCAGCGACGATGCTGAACACTGAAGCTTTCTTT
TRBJ1-4,TRBV4-1,TRBD1,-,CASSQEGQADEKLFF,TGCGCCAGCAGCCAAGAGGGACAGGCTGATGAAAAACTGTTTTTT
TRBJ2-1,TRBV6-5,-,-,CASSPFGGAYNEQFF,TGTGCCAGCAGTCCCTTTGGCGGGGCCTACAATGAGCAGTTCTTC
TRBJ2-3,TRBV13,TRBD2,-,CASSRLAGTSTDTQYF,TGTGCCAGCAGTCGACTAGCGGGGACTAGCACAGATACGCAGTATTTT
TRBJ2-2,TRBV23-1,-,-,CASKLEGTDTGELFF,TGCGCCAGCAAGCTGGAGGGAACCGACACCGGGGAGCTGTTTTTT
TRBJ2-5,TRBV13,TRBD2,-,CASSSGRGKETQYF,TGTGCCAGCAGCTCAGGGCGGGGGAAAGAGACCCAGTACTTC
TRBJ2-1,TRBV10-1,-,-,CASSESGQAYSYNEQFF,TGCGCCAGCAGTGAGTCGGGGCAGGCCTACTCCTACAATGAGCAGTTCTTC
TRBJ2-2,TRBV19,-,once,CASSNRGWSTGELFF,TGTGCCAGTAGTAACCGGGGGTGGTCGACCGGGGAGCTGTTTTTT
TRBJ2-3,TRBV11-2,-,-,CASSLARNTDTQYF,TGTGCCAGCAGCTTAGCGCGGAACACAGATACGCAGTATTTT
TRBJ2-3,TRBV5-1,TRBD2,-,CASSTQNLAGSTDTQYF,TGCGCCAGCAGCACCCAGAATCTAGCGGGGAGCACAGATACGCAGTATTTT